This T cell receptor (beta chain) was identified in a study of T cells after yellow fever vaccination. A 5'RACE template-switching step, the method used to make TCR cDNA, added a universal primer site and UMIs. TCRdb re-derived calls from the 5' RACE reads in MiXCR, one entry per CDR3 protein. The sample lists about 330,000 distinct CDR3 sequences; around 7% were seen once. V lost 3 bases to trimming and J lost 0 bases, with 8 bases between them. This CDR3 has 14 residues. This clonotype was recorded at least ten times. Antigen: not known. Study results and limitations: Abundant bulk-population clonotypes could contaminate the FACS-sorted repertoires. Only a minor proportion of clonotypes was detected across both CD4 and CD8 compartments. In post-booster samples, most primary-vaccination clones reappeared (just under 97% CD4, 70% to 90% CD8).

The rearrangement uses TRBV12-3 or TRBV12-4 and TRBJ1-1; D not certain. This sequence originates from a man between 18 and 35 years old who received the YFV17D yellow fever vaccine. The source material was PBMCs, sampled about 41 days after the first yellow fever vaccination. The CDR3: CASSFQRLNTEAFF. CDR3 sequence (DNA): TGTGCCAGCAGTTTTCAACGGCTGAACACTGAAGCTTTCTTT.